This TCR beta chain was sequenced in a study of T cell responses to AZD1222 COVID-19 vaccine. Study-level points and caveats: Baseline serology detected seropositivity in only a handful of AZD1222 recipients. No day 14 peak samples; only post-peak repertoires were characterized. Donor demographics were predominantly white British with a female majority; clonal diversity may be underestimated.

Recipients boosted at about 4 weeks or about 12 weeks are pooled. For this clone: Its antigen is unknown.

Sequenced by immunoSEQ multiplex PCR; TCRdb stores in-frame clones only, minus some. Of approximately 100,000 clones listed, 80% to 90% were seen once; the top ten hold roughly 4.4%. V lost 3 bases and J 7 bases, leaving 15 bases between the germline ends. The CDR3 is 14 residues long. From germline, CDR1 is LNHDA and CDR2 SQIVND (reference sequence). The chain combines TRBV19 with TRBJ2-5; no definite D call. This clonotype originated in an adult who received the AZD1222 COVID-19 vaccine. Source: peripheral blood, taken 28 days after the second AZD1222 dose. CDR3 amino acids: CASSISARKVTQYF. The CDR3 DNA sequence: TGTGCCAGTAGTATTTCGGCTAGAAAAGTGACCCAGTACTTC.